Listed below are T cell receptor beta chains from one sample, sequenced in a study of glioma-infiltrating T cells. TCRdb passed the multiplex PCR reads through MiXCR, listing each CDR3 protein once. The data contain fewer than 200,000 distinct CDR3 sequences, 32% of them singletons. Material: glioma tissue, nonneoplastic brain tissue, or PBMCs (not recorded which). The receptors stem from a human donor with low-grade glioma or glioblastoma, undergoing nonglioma brain surgery, or in good health (not recorded which). CDR3s include the opening cysteine and the closing phenylalanine or tryptophan. The D gene is left open where the match is weak. Expanded clones are given a class, and other clones once, few, many or no size at all.

d_call,clone_size,v_call,j_call,cdr3_nt,cdr3_aa
-,many,TRBV24-1,TRBJ2-7,TGTGCCACCAGTGACCCGTTCTCCGAGCTCCTCTCCTACGAGCAGTACTTC,CATSDPFSELLSYEQYF
-,many,TRBV28,TRBJ2-2,TGTGCCAGCAGTCCGTCTCCGGCCAAGAGTTACACCGGGGAGCTGTTTTTT,CASSPSPAKSYTGELFF
-,-,TRBV4-3,TRBJ2-5,TGCGCCAGCAGCCAAGAAGGCAGGGCGGTGACCCAGTACTTC,CASSQEGRAVTQYF
-,-,TRBV29-1,TRBJ1-3,TGCAGCGCCAAAGGGGGGAACAGTGGAAACACCATATATTTT,CSAKGGNSGNTIYF
-,many,TRBV7-2,TRBJ1-1,TGTGCCAGCAGTTTAGAGTATCCCCTCACTGAAGCTTTCTTT,CASSLEYPLTEAFF
TRBD2,many,TRBV15,TRBJ2-3,TGTGCCACCAGCAGAACCCAGCGGGAGGGAGAAGATACGCAGTATTTT,CATSRTQREGEDTQYF
TRBD1,many,TRBV6-4,TRBJ1-2,TGTGCCAGCAGTGACTCTGGGACAGGGGGCTATGGCTACACCTTC,CASSDSGTGGYGYTF
-,many,TRBV7-3,TRBJ2-3,TGTGCCAGCAGCTTAAATTTCGGGGCGTCCGATACGCAGTATTTT,CASSLNFGASDTQYF
-,many,TRBV11-2,TRBJ1-5,TGTGCCAGCAGCTCGTTGGGCGGATCTCAGCCCCAGCATTTT,CASSSLGGSQPQHF
TRBD1,many,TRBV7-2,TRBJ2-1,TGTGCCAGCAGCCCCCTAGTGACAGGGGGCGGGAGCTCCTACAATGAGCAGTTCTTC,CASSPLVTGGGSSYNEQFF
-,-,TRBV5-1,TRBJ2-1,TGCGCCAGCACTGGACTATCGGGAGTATATGAGCAGTTCTTC,CASTGLSGVYEQFF
TRBD2,-,TRBV4-1,TRBJ2-1,TGCGCCAGCAGCCAAGATGGGACTAGTCTCAATGAGCAGTTCTTC,CASSQDGTSLNEQFF
-,-,TRBV6-1,TRBJ1-1,TGTGCCAGCAGTCAGGGTGGGGAGGACACTGAAGCTTTCTTT,CASSQGGEDTEAFF
-,-,TRBV6-6,TRBJ2-7,TGCGCCAGCAGATTAGCGTCCTCAAGAGACTACGAGCAGTACTTC,CASRLASSRDYEQYF
-,many,TRBV20-1,TRBJ2-7,TGCAGTGCTACGACTATCCCGTCCCCTTACGAGCAGTACTTC,CSATTIPSPYEQYF
-,many,TRBV11-1,TRBJ1-2,TGTGCCAGCAGCCCGAGACAGAGTTTGTATGGCTACACCTTC,CASSPRQSLYGYTF
-,-,TRBV19,TRBJ1-2,TGTGCCAGTAGTTTTGGCCGCCTTGGGGAAAGAAATGGCTACACCTTC,CASSFGRLGERNGYTF
-,many,TRBV5-1,TRBJ1-1,TGCGCCAGCAGCTTCGGGGGGAACACTGAAGCTTTCTTT,CASSFGGNTEAFF
TRBD2,-,TRBV12-3/TRBV12-4,TRBJ2-4,TGTGCCAGCAGTCAGCAAAGCGGGAGGGTGGCAAACATTCAGTACTTC,CASSQQSGRVANIQYF
TRBD2,many,TRBV28,TRBJ2-1,TGTGCCACCATACTCAGCGGGAGCCCCTACAATGAGCAGTTCTTC,CATILSGSPYNEQFF
TRBD2,-,TRBV7-8,TRBJ2-7,TGTGCCAGCAGCATCGGACTAGCGGCTACCTACGAGCAGTACTTC,CASSIGLAATYEQYF
-,many,TRBV12-3/TRBV12-4,TRBJ1-2,TGTGCCAGCAGAAGACCTGGACAGTACTATGGCTACACCTTC,CASRRPGQYYGYTF
TRBD1,many,TRBV6-1,TRBJ2-7,TGTGCCAGCAGAAGGACAGGGGGAGCCTACGAGCAGTACTTC,CASRRTGGAYEQYF
TRBD2,many,TRBV19,TRBJ2-1,TGTGCCAGTAGTCCTCGGACTAGCTCCGAGGGGAGTGAGCAGTTCTTC,CASSPRTSSEGSEQFF
-,once,TRBV27,TRBJ1-6,TGTGCCAGCAGTTCGGTGGGCCCATTCACCCTCCACTTT,CASSSVGPFTLHF
TRBD2,few,TRBV3-1,TRBJ2-7,TGTGCCAGCAGGACGGGACTAGCAATTGGCGAGCAGTACTTC,CASRTGLAIGEQYF
-,many,TRBV7-9,TRBJ2-5,TGTGCCAGCGGGAGAGAGACCCAGTACTTC,CASGRETQYF
-,many,TRBV7-2,TRBJ2-3,TGTGCCAGCAGCCCCCCCCCCACAGATACGCAGTATTTT,CASSPPPTDTQYF
TRBD1,many,TRBV28,TRBJ1-1,TGTGCCAGCAGTTTGCACAGGGGGGGACGGGGGAACACTGAAGCTTTCTTT,CASSLHRGGRGNTEAFF
-,many,TRBV5-4,TRBJ1-5,TGTGCCAGCAGCTTGGTTGATACAGAATATAGCAATCAGCCCCAGCATTTT,CASSLVDTEYSNQPQHF
TRBD2,-,TRBV5-6,TRBJ2-1,TGTGCCAGCAGCTCCCCGAGCGGGAGGTTATACAATGAGCAGTTCTTC,CASSSPSGRLYNEQFF
-,many,TRBV6-2/TRBV6-3,TRBJ1-5,TGTGCCAGCAGTTACAACAGGTATCAGCCCCAGCATTTT,CASSYNRYQPQHF
-,many,TRBV10-3,TRBJ2-3,TGTGCCATCAGTGGTTCAAGTGGGGGCACAGATACGCAGTATTTT,CAISGSSGGTDTQYF
TRBD2,many,TRBV4-2,TRBJ2-7,TGTGCCAGCAGCCACCAGACTAGCGGGGCAACCTACGAGCAGTACTTC,CASSHQTSGATYEQYF
TRBD2,-,TRBV5-1,TRBJ2-3,TGCGCCAGCAGCCTGGGACTAGCGTGGAGCACAGATACGCAGTATTTT,CASSLGLAWSTDTQYF
TRBD1,-,TRBV6-2/TRBV6-3,TRBJ2-1,TGTGCCAGCAGCCTCGACAGGGTTGGTGATGAGCAGTTCTTC,CASSLDRVGDEQFF
-,-,TRBV5-1,TRBJ2-7,TGCGCCAGCAGCCAGGACACCATGAGCTCCTACGAGCAGTACTTC,CASSQDTMSSYEQYF
-,many,TRBV20-1,TRBJ1-2,TGCAGTGGGGCCGGGACTAACTATGGCTACACCTTC,CSGAGTNYGYTF
TRBD1,many,TRBV10-3,TRBJ1-1,TGTGCCATCAGTGATTCCGGGGGGGGACAGGGCCGGTTTGAAGCTTTCTTT,CAISDSGGGQGRFEAFF
TRBD1,many,TRBV20-1,TRBJ1-1,TGCAGTGCTTCGGGACAGATGAACACTGAAGCTTTCTTT,CSASGQMNTEAFF
-,-,TRBV20-1,TRBJ2-5,TGCAGTGCTAGTGGGTGGAAAAAGACCCAGTACTTC,CSASGWKKTQYF
TRBD1,many,TRBV4-2,TRBJ1-1,TGTGCCAGCAGCCAACAGGGGGAGATGACTGAAGCTTTCTTT,CASSQQGEMTEAFF
TRBD1,-,TRBV10-3,TRBJ2-1,TGTGCCATCAGTGGACAGGGGGCGCGGGAGCAGTTCTTC,CAISGQGAREQFF
-,-,TRBV24-1,TRBJ2-5,TGTGGCACCAGTTCGACCCATGGGGGGGCGGAGACCCAGTACTTC,CGTSSTHGGAETQYF
-,once,TRBV28,TRBJ2-3,-,CASSFYICSARKRELDTQYF
-,-,TRBV20-1,TRBJ2-1,TGCAGTGCTAGAGGGCAGGGGAATTACAATGAGCAGTTCTTC,CSARGQGNYNEQFF
-,many,TRBV11-2,TRBJ2-1,TGTGCCAGCAGCTTAGTCCATGGGACCCCAGGACCCCACAATGAGCAGTTCTTC,CASSLVHGTPGPHNEQFF
-,many,TRBV2,TRBJ2-5,TGTGCCAGCAGCGGAGAGGGACACCTGTACCAAGAGACCCAGTACTTC,CASSGEGHLYQETQYF
-,once,TRBV5-4,TRBJ2-5,TGTGCCATCGGGCCTTCGAATACCCAGTACTTC,CAIGPSNTQYF
-,-,TRBV29-1,TRBJ2-3,TGCAGCGTTGCTGTAGGTTCCACTAGCACAGATACGCAGTATTTT,CSVAVGSTSTDTQYF
TRBD1,once,TRBV27,TRBJ2-7,TGTGCCAGCAGTTTATCTATACCGGGACAGGGGGCGGGCAGCTACGAGCAGTACTTC,CASSLSIPGQGAGSYEQYF
TRBD1,few,TRBV5-1,TRBJ2-3,TGCGCCAGCAGCTTGGCGTGGACAGGGGCAGATACGCAGTATTTT,CASSLAWTGADTQYF
-,-,TRBV3-1,TRBJ2-1,TGTGCCAGCAGCTTACTTTTCGGGCAGGGAGTTGGCTACAATGAGCAGTTCTTC,CASSLLFGQGVGYNEQFF
TRBD1,many,TRBV20-1,TRBJ1-1,TGCAGTGCTCGGGAGGGGGCAATGGGCACTGAAGCTTTCTTT,CSAREGAMGTEAFF
TRBD2,-,TRBV20-1,TRBJ2-7,TGCAGTGCTAGTCTAGCGGGCTTGTTTGGGCAGTACTTC,CSASLAGLFGQYF